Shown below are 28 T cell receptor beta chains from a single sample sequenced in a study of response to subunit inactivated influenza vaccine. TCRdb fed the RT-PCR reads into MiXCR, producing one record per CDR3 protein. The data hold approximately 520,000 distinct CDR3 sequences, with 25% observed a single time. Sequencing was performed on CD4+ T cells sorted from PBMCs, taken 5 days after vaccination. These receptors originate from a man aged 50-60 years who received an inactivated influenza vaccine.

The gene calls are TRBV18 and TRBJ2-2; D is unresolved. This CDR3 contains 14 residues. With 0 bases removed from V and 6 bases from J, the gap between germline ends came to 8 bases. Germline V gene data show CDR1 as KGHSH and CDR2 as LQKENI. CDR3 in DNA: TGTGCCAGCTCACCACCGAGAGTCGCCGGGGAGCTGTTTTTT. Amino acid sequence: CASSPPRVAGELFF. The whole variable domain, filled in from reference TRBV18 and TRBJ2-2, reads NAGVMQNPRHLVRRRGQEARLRCSPMKGHSHVYWYRQLPEEGLKFMVYLQKENIIDESGMPKERFSAEFPKEGPSILRIQQVVRGDSAAYFCASSPPRVAGELFFGEGSRLTVL.

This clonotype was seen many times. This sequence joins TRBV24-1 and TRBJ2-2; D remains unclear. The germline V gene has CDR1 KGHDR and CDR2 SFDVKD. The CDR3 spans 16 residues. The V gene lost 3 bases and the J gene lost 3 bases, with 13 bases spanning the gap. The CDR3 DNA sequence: TGTGCCACCAGTGATCCGAGAAGGTTTGACACCGGGGAGCTGTTTTTT. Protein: CATSDPRRFDTGELFF.

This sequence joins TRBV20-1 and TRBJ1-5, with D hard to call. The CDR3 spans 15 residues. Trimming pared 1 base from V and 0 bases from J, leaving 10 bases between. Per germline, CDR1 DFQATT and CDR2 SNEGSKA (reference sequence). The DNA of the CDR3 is TGCAGTGCTAGAGGTTACGGGTATAGCAATCAGCCCCAGCATTTT. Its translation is CSARGYGYSNQPQHF.

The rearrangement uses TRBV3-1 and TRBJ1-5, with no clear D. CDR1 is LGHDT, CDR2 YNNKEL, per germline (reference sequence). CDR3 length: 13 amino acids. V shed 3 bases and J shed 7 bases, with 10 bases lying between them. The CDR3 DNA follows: TGTGCCAGCAGCCATACCGCGGGGCAGCCCCAGCATTTT. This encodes CASSHTAGQPQHF.

CDR3 residues: CASSLNMGIGEQFF. The CDR3, as DNA: TGTGCCAGCAGCTTAAATATGGGAATAGGGGAGCAGTTCTTC. This sequence joins TRBV7-3 and TRBJ2-1; D gene unclear. Germline assignment: CDR1 SGHTA and CDR2 FQGTGA. The CDR3 has 14 amino acids. V was cut by 1 base and J by 10 bases, with 14 bases left in between.

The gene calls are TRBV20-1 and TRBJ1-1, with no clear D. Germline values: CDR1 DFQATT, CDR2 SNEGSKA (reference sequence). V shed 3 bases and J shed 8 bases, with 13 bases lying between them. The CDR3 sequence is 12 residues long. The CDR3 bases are TGCAGTGCTAGGCGGGCAACAGAGGAAGCTTTCTTT. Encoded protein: CSARRATEEAFF.

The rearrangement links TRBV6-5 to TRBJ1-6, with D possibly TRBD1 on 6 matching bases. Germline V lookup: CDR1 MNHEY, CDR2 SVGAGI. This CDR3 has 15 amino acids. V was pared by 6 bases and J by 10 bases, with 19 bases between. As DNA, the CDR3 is TGTGCCAGCAGGTACAGAGTAACGGGGGGCTCACCCCTCCACTTT. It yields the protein CASRYRVTGGSPLHF.

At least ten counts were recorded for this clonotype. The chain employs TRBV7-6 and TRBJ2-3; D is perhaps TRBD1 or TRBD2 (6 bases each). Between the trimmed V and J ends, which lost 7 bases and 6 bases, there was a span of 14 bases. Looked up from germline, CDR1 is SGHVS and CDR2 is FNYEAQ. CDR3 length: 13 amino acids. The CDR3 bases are TGTGCCAGCACCCGGGGGCCGGGGGATACGCAGTATTTT. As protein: CASTRGPGDTQYF. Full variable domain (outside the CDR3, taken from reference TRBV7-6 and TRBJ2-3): GAGVSQSPRYKVTKRGQDVALRCDPISGHVSLYWYRQALGQGPEFLTYFNYEAQQDKSGLPNDRFSAERPEGSISTLTIQRTEQRDSAMYRCASTRGPGDTQYFGPGTRLTVL.

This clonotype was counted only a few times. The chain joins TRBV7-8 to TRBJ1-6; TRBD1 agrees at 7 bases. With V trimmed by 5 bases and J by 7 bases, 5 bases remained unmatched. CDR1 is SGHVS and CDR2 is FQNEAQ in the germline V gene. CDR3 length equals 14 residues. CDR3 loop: CASSLRDSNSPLHF. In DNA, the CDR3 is TGTGCCAGCAGCCTCCGGGACAGCAATTCACCCCTCCACTTT. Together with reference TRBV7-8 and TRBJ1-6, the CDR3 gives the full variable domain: GAGVSQSPRYKVAKRGQDVALRCDPISGHVSLFWYQQALGQGPEFLTYFQNEAQLDKSGLPSDRFFAERPEGSVSTLKIQRTQQEDSAVYLCASSLRDSNSPLHFGNGTRLTVT.

The DNA for the CDR3 is TGTGCCAGCAGTGGGGACTCCAAGCAGTTCTTC. Encoded protein: CASSGDSKQFF. The chain carries TRBV6-2 or TRBV6-3 and TRBJ2-1; perhaps TRBD2 as D (6 bases). The CDR3 totals 11 residues. Germline V gene data show CDR1 as MNHEY and CDR2 as SVGEGT. Trimming shortened V by 5 bases and J by 11 bases, and 10 bases separated the two germline ends.

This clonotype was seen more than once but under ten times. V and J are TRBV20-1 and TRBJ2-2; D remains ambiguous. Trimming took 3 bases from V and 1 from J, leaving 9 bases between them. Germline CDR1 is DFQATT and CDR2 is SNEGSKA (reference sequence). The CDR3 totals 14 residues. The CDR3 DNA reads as TGCAGTGCTAGCTTTTTGGGGAACACCGGGGAGCTGTTTTTT. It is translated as CSASFLGNTGELFF.

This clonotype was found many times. The DNA of the CDR3 is TGCAGCGTTGAGGCGGGTAGAGAGACCCAGTACTTC. This codes for CSVEAGRETQYF. The chain employs TRBV29-1 and TRBJ2-5; D is perhaps TRBD2 (5 bases). V was pared by 3 bases and J by 4 bases, with 9 bases between. The CDR3 covers 12 residues. CDR1 is SQVTM, CDR2 ANQGSEA, per germline.

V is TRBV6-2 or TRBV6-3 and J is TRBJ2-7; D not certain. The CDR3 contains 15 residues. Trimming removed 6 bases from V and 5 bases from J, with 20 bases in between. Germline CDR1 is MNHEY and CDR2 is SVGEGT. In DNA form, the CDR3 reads TGTGCCAGCAGCCGTAGACGGCGGCTTCCTGACGAGCAGTACTTC. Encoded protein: CASSRRRRLPDEQYF.

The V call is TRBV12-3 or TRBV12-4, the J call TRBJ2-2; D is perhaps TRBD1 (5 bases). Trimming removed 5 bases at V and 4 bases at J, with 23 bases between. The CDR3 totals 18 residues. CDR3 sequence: CASSPGSHLTPSTGELFF. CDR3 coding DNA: TGTGCCAGCAGTCCAGGGTCTCACTTAACCCCGAGCACCGGGGAGCTGTTTTTT.

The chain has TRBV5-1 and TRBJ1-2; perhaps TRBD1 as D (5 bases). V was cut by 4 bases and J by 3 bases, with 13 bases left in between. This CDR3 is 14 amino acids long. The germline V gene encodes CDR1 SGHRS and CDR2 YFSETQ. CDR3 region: CASSGSTADYGYTF. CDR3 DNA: TGCGCCAGCAGCGGATCGACAGCCGACTATGGCTACACCTTC.

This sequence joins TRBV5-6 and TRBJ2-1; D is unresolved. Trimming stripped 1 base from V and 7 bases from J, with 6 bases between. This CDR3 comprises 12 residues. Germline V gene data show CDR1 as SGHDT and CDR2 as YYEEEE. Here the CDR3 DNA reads TGTGCCAGCAGCTTGACCCCTAATGAGCAGTTCTTC. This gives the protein CASSLTPNEQFF.

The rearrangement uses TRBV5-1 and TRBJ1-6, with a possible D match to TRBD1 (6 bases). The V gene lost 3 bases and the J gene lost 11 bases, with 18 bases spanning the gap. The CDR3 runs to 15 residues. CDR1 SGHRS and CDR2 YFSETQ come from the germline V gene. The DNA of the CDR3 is TGCGCCAGCAGCTGGGGGACACGGGGAATTACACCCCTCCACTTT. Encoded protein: CASSWGTRGITPLHF.

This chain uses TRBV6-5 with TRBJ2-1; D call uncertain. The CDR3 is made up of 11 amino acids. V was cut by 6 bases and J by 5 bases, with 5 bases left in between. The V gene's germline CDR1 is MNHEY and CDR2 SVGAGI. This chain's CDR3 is CASRKNNEQFF. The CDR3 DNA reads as TGTGCCAGCAGAAAGAACAATGAGCAGTTCTTC.

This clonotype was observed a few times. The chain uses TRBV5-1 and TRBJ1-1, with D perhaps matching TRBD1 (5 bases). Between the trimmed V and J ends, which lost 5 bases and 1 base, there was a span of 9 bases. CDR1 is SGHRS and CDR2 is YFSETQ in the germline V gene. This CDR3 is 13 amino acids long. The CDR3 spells CASRDGQNTEAFF. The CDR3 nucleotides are TGCGCCAGCAGGGACGGACAGAACACTGAAGCTTTCTTT. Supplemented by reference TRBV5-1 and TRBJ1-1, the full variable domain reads KAGVTQTPRYLIKTRGQQVTLSCSPISGHRSVSWYQQTPGQGLQFLFEYFSETQRNKGNFPGRFSGRQFSNSRSEMNVSTLELGDSALYLCASRDGQNTEAFFGQGTRLTVV.

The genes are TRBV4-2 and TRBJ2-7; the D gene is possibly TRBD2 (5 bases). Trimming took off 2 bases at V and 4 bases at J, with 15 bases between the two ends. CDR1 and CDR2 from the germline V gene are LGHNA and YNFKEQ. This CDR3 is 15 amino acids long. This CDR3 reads CASSQPSPGSYEQYF. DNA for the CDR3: TGTGCCAGCAGCCAACCAAGCCCGGGATCTTACGAGCAGTACTTC.

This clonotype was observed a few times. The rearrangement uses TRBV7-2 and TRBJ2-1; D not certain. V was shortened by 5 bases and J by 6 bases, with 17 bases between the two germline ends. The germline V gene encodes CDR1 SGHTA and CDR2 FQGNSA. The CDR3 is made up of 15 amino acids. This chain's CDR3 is CASSRPGRYLNEQFF. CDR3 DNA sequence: TGTGCCAGCAGCCGCCCCGGCAGATACCTCAATGAGCAGTTCTTC.

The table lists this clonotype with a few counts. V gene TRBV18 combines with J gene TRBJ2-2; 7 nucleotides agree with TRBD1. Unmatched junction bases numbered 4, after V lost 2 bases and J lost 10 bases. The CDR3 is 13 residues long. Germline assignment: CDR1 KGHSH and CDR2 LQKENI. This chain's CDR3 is CASSPDREVELFF. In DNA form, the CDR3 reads TGTGCCAGCTCACCAGACAGGGAAGTGGAGCTGTTTTTT.

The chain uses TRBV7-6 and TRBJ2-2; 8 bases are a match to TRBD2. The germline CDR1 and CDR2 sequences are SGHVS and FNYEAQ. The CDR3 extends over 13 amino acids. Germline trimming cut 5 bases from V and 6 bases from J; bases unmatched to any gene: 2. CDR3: CASSPGGPGELFF. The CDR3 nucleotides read TGTGCCAGCAGCCCGGGGGGGCCCGGGGAGCTGTTTTTT.

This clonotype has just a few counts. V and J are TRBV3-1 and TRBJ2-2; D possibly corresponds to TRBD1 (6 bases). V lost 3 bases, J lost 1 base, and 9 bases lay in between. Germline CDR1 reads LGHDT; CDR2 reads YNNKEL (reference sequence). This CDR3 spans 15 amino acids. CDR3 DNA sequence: TGTGCCAGCAGCCAGATCAGGGGGAACACCGGGGAGCTGTTTTTT. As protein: CASSQIRGNTGELFF.

CDR3 DNA sequence: TGTGCCAGCAGCTTAATAAGGGATCCCTACGAGCAGTACTTC. Translation gives CASSLIRDPYEQYF. The chain is built from TRBV7-9 and TRBJ2-7; no definite D call. The CDR3 loop spans 14 amino acids. Deletions cut 2 bases from V and 2 bases from J, with 10 bases between. Germline V gene sequence: CDR1 SEHNR, CDR2 FQNEAQ (reference sequence). Together with reference TRBV7-9 and TRBJ2-7, the CDR3 gives the full variable domain: DTGVSQNPRHKITKRGQNVTFRCDPISEHNRLYWYRQTLGQGPEFLTYFQNEAQLEKSRLLSDRFSAERPKGSFSTLEIQRTEQGDSAMYLCASSLIRDPYEQYFGPGTRLTVT.

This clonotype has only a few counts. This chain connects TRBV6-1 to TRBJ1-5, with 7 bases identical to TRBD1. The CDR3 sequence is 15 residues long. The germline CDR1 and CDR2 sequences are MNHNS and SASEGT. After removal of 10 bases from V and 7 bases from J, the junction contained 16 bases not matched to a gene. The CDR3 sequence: CATDTLGGWEQPQHF. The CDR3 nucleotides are TGTGCCACCGATACGCTAGGGGGCTGGGAACAGCCCCAGCATTTT.

CDR3 DNA sequence: TGCAGCGTTGAGCCCGGGGGCGGCGAGCAGTACTTC. Amino acids: CSVEPGGGEQYF. The chain has TRBV29-1 and TRBJ2-7; D is perhaps TRBD1 or TRBD2 (6 bases each). The CDR3 runs to 12 residues. V was pared by 3 bases and J by 6 bases, with 12 bases between. From germline, CDR1 is SQVTM and CDR2 ANQGSEA.

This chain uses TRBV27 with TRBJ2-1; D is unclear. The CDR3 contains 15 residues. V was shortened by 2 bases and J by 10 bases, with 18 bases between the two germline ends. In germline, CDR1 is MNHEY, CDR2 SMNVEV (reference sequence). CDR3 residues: CASSLTTQPRREQFF. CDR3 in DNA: TGTGCCAGCAGTTTAACTACCCAACCGCGCAGAGAGCAGTTCTTC.